Listed below are T cell receptor beta chains from one sample, sequenced in a study of blood T cell repertoires in COVID-19. Measured with immunoSEQ multiplex PCR; TCRdb has only the in-frame clones, and not every one. The sample has about 190,000 clones, around 85% seen once. Sequences were obtained from peripheral blood. The receptors here all came from a man aged 50 or older who had recovered from COVID-19. Both conserved end residues are part of each CDR3. The D gene is left open where the match is weak. The size entry is marked missing in some rows and otherwise reads once, few, many or a size class.

V	D	size	J	CDR3	DNA
TRBV5-4	TRBD2	NA	TRBJ2-2	CASSLGLAGYLSAGELFF	TGTGCCAGCAGCTTAGGACTAGCGGGATACCTTAGCGCCGGGGAGCTGTTTTTT
TRBV6-6	NA	NA	TRBJ1-5	CASSLPNQPQHF	TGTGCCAGCAGTCTCCCTAATCAGCCCCAGCATTTT
TRBV29-1	TRBD2	NA	TRBJ2-1	CSVDLRNGASGSNEQFF	TGCAGCGTTGATCTCAGAAATGGGGCTAGCGGGAGCAATGAGCAGTTCTTC
TRBV6-6	TRBD1	few	TRBJ2-7	CASSYRGQGAFEQYF	TGTGCCAGCAGTTACCGGGGACAGGGGGCTTTCGAGCAGTACTTC
TRBV18	NA	NA	TRBJ1-1	CASSPLATGEAFF	TGTGCCAGCTCACCATTGGCAACAGGGGAAGCTTTCTTT
TRBV19	TRBD1	NA	TRBJ1-4	CASRDRLTSTNEKLFF	TGTGCCAGTCGGGACAGATTAACCTCAACTAATGAAAAACTGTTTTTT
TRBV27	TRBD1	NA	TRBJ2-7	CASSSWDRGGEQYF	TGTGCCAGCAGTTCCTGGGACAGGGGGGGAGAGCAGTACTTC
TRBV6-5	TRBD1	few	TRBJ1-1	CASSYRTGDTEAFF	TGTGCCAGCAGTTACAGGACAGGGGACACTGAAGCTTTCTTT
TRBV7-9	NA	many	TRBJ1-6	CASSSSNSPLHF	TGTGCCAGCAGCTCGTCTAATTCACCCCTCCACTTT
TRBV6-5	TRBD1	NA	TRBJ2-2	CASGGQGATGELFF	TGTGCCAGCGGCGGACAGGGGGCCACCGGGGAGCTGTTTTTT
TRBV7-9	NA	NA	TRBJ2-1	CASSFPVRDSGQFF	TGTGCCAGCAGCTTCCCCGTGCGGGATAGCGGCCAGTTCTTC
TRBV28	NA	NA	TRBJ2-1	CASSLSGEGYNEQFF	TGTGCCAGCAGTTTAAGCGGAGAAGGGTACAATGAGCAGTTCTTC
TRBV7-2	TRBD1	NA	TRBJ2-3	CASSQTGPGDTQYF	TGTGCCAGCAGCCAGACAGGGCCAGGAGATACGCAGTATTTT
TRBV11-1	TRBD2	NA	TRBJ2-7	CASSLSPGLAGYEQYF	TGTGCCAGCAGCCTTTCACCGGGACTAGCGGGCTACGAGCAGTACTTC
TRBV9	TRBD1	NA	TRBJ2-6	CASSDKLWDSFSSGANVLTF	TGTGCCAGCAGCGACAAATTATGGGACAGCTTTAGCTCTGGGGCCAACGTCCTGACTTTC
TRBV7-9	NA	NA	TRBJ1-2	CASTPANRVTNYGYTF	TGTGCCAGCACACCTGCCAACAGGGTTACTAACTATGGCTACACCTTC
TRBV2	TRBD2	NA	TRBJ2-2	CASSEKKAGGGTGELFF	TGTGCCAGCAGTGAAAAGAAAGCGGGAGGTGGGACCGGGGAGCTGTTTTTT
TRBV4-2	TRBD1	NA	TRBJ1-6	CASSRSTGASSYNSPLHF	TGTGCCAGCAGCCGATCGACAGGGGCGAGCTCCTATAATTCACCCCTCCACTTT
TRBV11-2	NA	NA	TRBJ1-3	CASSLVSPGAGNTIYF	TGTGCCAGCAGCTTAGTTTCGCCAGGGGCTGGAAACACCATATATTTT
TRBV2	TRBD2	NA	TRBJ2-1	CASRWTSPEQFF	TGTGCCAGCAGGTGGACTAGTCCTGAGCAGTTCTTC
TRBV27	NA	NA	TRBJ2-1	CASSFSGSPPYEQFF	TGTGCCAGCAGTTTTAGTGGGAGCCCTCCTTATGAGCAGTTCTTC
TRBV5-6	NA	NA	TRBJ2-1	CASSLTGSSYNEQFF	TGTGCCAGCAGCTTGACAGGTAGCTCCTACAATGAGCAGTTCTTC
TRBV7-2	NA	few	TRBJ2-1	CASSGRRHNEQFF	TGTGCCAGCAGCGGCCGGAGACACAATGAGCAGTTCTTC
TRBV9	NA	NA	TRBJ1-1	CASSVGMNTEAFF	TGTGCCAGCAGCGTAGGTATGAACACTGAAGCTTTCTTT
TRBV20-1	NA	NA	TRBJ2-7	CSASSRGNFRGEQYF	TGCAGTGCTAGTTCCAGGGGAAATTTCAGGGGCGAGCAGTACTTC
TRBV19	TRBD2	NA	TRBJ2-1	CASSIETRDYYNEQFF	TGTGCCAGTAGTATAGAAACCAGGGACTACTACAATGAGCAGTTCTTC
TRBV5-1	NA	NA	TRBJ2-7	CASSLARGNEQYF	TGCGCCAGCAGCTTGGCCCGCGGGAACGAGCAGTACTTC
TRBV20-1	NA	few	TRBJ2-7	CSASNSAYEQYF	TGCAGTGCTAGTAACTCCGCCTACGAGCAGTACTTC
TRBV19	NA	NA	TRBJ1-3	CASSMAGTSGNTIYF	TGTGCCAGTAGTATGGCGGGGACCTCTGGAAACACCATATATTTT
TRBV7-9	TRBD1	few	TRBJ1-5	CASSPVGTGLKPQHF	TGTGCCAGCAGCCCAGTCGGGACAGGGTTGAAGCCCCAGCATTTT
TRBV27	NA	NA	TRBJ1-4	CASSPPGSGGNEKLFF	TGTGCCAGCAGTCCCCCCGGGTCGGGAGGGAATGAAAAACTGTTTTTT
TRBV29-1	TRBD2	NA	TRBJ2-2	CSVLPSGAGELFF	TGCAGCGTTCTCCCTAGCGGGGCCGGGGAGCTGTTTTTT
TRBV11-2	NA	NA	TRBJ1-2	CASSLDPGARSYTF	TGTGCCAGCAGCTTAGATCCAGGGGCTCGAAGCTACACCTTC
TRBV2	TRBD2	NA	TRBJ2-5	CASAEGIAGYGKTQYF	TGTGCCAGCGCTGAAGGAATAGCGGGATACGGGAAGACCCAGTACTTC
TRBV19	TRBD1	few	TRBJ1-4	CASNPTGGSEKLFF	TGTGCCAGTAACCCCACAGGGGGCAGTGAAAAACTGTTTTTT
TRBV6-6	TRBD1	NA	TRBJ2-6	CASSFETGNGANVLTF	TGTGCCAGCAGTTTCGAGACAGGGAATGGGGCCAACGTCCTGACTTTC
TRBV4-2	TRBD2	once	TRBJ2-2	CASSQDPLLAGDANTGELFF	TGTGCCAGCAGCCAAGATCCACTTCTAGCGGGAGACGCGAACACCGGGGAGCTGTTTTTT
TRBV5-1	NA	NA	TRBJ2-1	CASSQDVRTTNNEQFF	TGCGCCAGCAGCCAGGATGTCCGGACAACTAACAATGAGCAGTTCTTC
TRBV28	NA	few	TRBJ1-5	CASNRGFNQPQHF	TGTGCCAGCAACCGGGGTTTCAATCAGCCCCAGCATTTT
TRBV27	NA	NA	TRBJ2-1	CASSFRDTVPNEQFF	TGTGCCAGCAGTTTCCGGGACACTGTGCCCAATGAGCAGTTCTTC
TRBV3-1/TRBV3-2	NA	NA	TRBJ2-3	CASSQVGSSTDTQYF	TGTGCCAGCAGCCAAGTTGGCAGTAGCACAGATACGCAGTATTTT
TRBV3-1/TRBV3-2	NA	NA	TRBJ2-7	CASSHESPYEQYF	TGTGCCAGCAGTCATGAGTCCCCCTACGAGCAGTACTTC
TRBV7-6	NA	NA	TRBJ2-3	CASSFQSRGTSTDTQYF	TGTGCCAGCAGCTTCCAATCCAGGGGGACTAGCACAGATACGCAGTATTTT
TRBV7-2	NA	NA	TRBJ2-2	CASGVGTNTGELFF	TGTGCCAGCGGAGTCGGGACGAACACCGGGGAGCTGTTTTTT
TRBV5-5	NA	NA	TRBJ2-7	CASSTRQSYEQYF	TGTGCCAGCAGCACCCGACAGTCCTACGAGCAGTACTTC
TRBV5-1	TRBD1	few	TRBJ1-5	CASSLEPGGNYQPQHF	TGCGCCAGCAGCTTGGAGCCAGGGGGAAATTATCAGCCCCAGCATTTT
TRBV5-4	TRBD2	NA	TRBJ2-7	CASSLWSGAYEQYF	TGTGCCAGCAGCTTGTGGAGCGGGGCCTACGAGCAGTACTTC
TRBV6-5	NA	NA	TRBJ1-2	CASSPAVERSGGYTF	TGTGCCAGCAGTCCCGCGGTAGAAAGGTCGGGAGGCTACACCTTC
TRBV18	NA	NA	TRBJ2-3	CASLLGGPTDTQYF	TGTGCCAGCTTACTGGGGGGACCCACAGATACGCAGTATTTT
TRBV30	TRBD2	NA	TRBJ2-3	CAWRVLAADTQYF	TGTGCCTGGAGGGTACTAGCGGCAGATACGCAGTATTTT
TRBV7-2	TRBD2	NA	TRBJ2-2	CASSFTSGRAAGELFF	TGTGCCAGCAGCTTTACTAGCGGGAGGGCGGCCGGGGAGCTGTTTTTT
TRBV6-6	NA	NA	TRBJ1-1	CASSLMAGQGEAFF	TGTGCCAGCAGCCTCATGGCAGGGCAGGGTGAAGCTTTCTTT
TRBV15	NA	NA	TRBJ2-3	CATSRDWRYTDTQYF	TGTGCCACCAGCAGAGATTGGAGATACACAGATACGCAGTATTTT
TRBV7-9	NA	NA	TRBJ1-2	CASSTRGGSYGYTF	TGTGCCAGCAGCACAAGGGGGGGTAGCTATGGCTACACCTTC
TRBV4-1	TRBD1	NA	TRBJ2-5	CASSQAGTAEETQYF	TGCGCCAGCAGCCAGGCCGGGACAGCGGAAGAGACCCAGTACTTC
TRBV21-1	NA	NA	TRBJ2-5	CASSKATGPYQETQYF	TGTGCCAGCAGCAAAGCGACAGGACCGTACCAAGAGACCCAGTACTTC
TRBV27	TRBD2	NA	TRBJ2-7	CASRIGTSGTSEQYF	TGTGCCAGCCGGATTGGGACTAGCGGGACATCCGAGCAGTACTTC
TRBV19	TRBD1	NA	TRBJ1-2	CASTPERDRGHFTF	TGTGCCAGTACCCCAGAGAGGGACAGGGGGCACTTCACCTTC
TRBV7-7	NA	NA	TRBJ2-7	CASSLVLVVAGNHEQYF	TGTGCCAGCAGCTTAGTTTTAGTGGTGGCAGGGAATCACGAGCAGTACTTC